This TCR beta chain was captured in a study of shared T cell receptors in the human thymus. Data came from immunoSEQ multiplex PCR; TCRdb stores just in-frame clones and leaves some out. In the table there are roughly 660,000 clones, roughly 88% of which are singletons. Per the germline V gene, CDR1 is SGDLS and CDR2 is YYNGEE. The CDR3 length is 17 residues. V gave up 4 bases and J gave up 6 bases; unmatched junction bases: 15. The same specimen was also included in a second study, on human thymus T cells. That investigation notes: Healthy Finnish infants having corrective surgery for congenital heart defects served as donors. Thymic samples were excised during corrective heart operations. Thymic as well as blood repertoires seemed to favor certain V and J genes unevenly. Related reports documented highly overlapping thymic repertoires among unrelated individuals.

V gene TRBV9 combines with J gene TRBJ2-2; TRBD2 agrees at 7 bases. The clonotype originates from a boy in the first two years of life with a congenital heart defect. The sample was thymocytes. In DNA, the CDR3 is TGTGCCAGCAGCCCCTTAAGCGGGGTCCGTAATGCCGGGGAGCTGTTTTTT. It encodes CASSPLSGVRNAGELFF.